Below, 29 T cell receptor beta chains from the same sample are listed, as sequenced in a study of blood T cell repertoires in COVID-19. TCRdb's table, derived via immunoSEQ multiplex PCR, lists solely in-frame clones and lacks some. The table lists about 350,000 clones, 70% to 90% of them singletons, with about 5.4% in the top ten. Source material: PBMCs or T cells enriched from blood (not recorded which). Source of these receptors: a woman aged 25 to 45 who had recovered from COVID-19.

The J gene is TRBJ1-1, the V gene TRBV20-1, with D perhaps TRBD1 (6 bases). Germline V lookup: CDR1 DFQATT, CDR2 SNEGSKA (reference sequence). This CDR3 has 11 amino acids. Trimming stripped 2 bases from V and 11 bases from J, with 12 bases between. CDR3: CSARRTGTAFF. The DNA of the CDR3 is TGCAGTGCTAGAAGAACAGGGACGGCTTTCTTT.

The rearrangement joins TRBV12-3 or TRBV12-4 to TRBJ1-1; the match to TRBD1 covers 7 bases. The trim removed 10 bases at V and 1 base at J, leaving 6 bases unmatched. The CDR3 loop spans 13 amino acids. CDR3 in DNA: TGTGCCACAACCGGGACAGCGAACACTGAAGCTTTCTTT. As protein: CATTGTANTEAFF.

There are a few counts of this clone. The genes are TRBV7-9 and TRBJ2-3, with D perhaps TRBD2 (6 bases). The CDR3 is 16 residues long. V was clipped by 2 bases and J by 0 bases, with 12 bases between them. Germline V lookup: CDR1 SEHNR, CDR2 FQNEAQ (reference sequence). The CDR3 DNA is TGTGCCAGCAGCTTACCGTCTAGCGAGAGCACAGATACGCAGTATTTT. It translates to CASSLPSSESTDTQYF.

The chain joins TRBV2 to TRBJ1-2; the D is unclear. Trimming cost V 6 bases and J 2 bases, with 16 bases left between them. Germline V gene data show CDR1 as SNHLY and CDR2 as FYNNEI. This CDR3 spans 15 amino acids. The CDR3 here is CASSLTRVDNYGYTF. CDR3 DNA sequence: TGTGCCAGCAGCCTAACCCGGGTCGACAACTATGGCTACACCTTC.

This chain uses TRBV18 with TRBJ1-2; 7 bases match TRBD1. The junction had 2 bases not matched to a gene; V was cut back by 3 bases and J by 4 bases. Looked up from germline, CDR1 is KGHSH and CDR2 is LQKENI. This CDR3 spans 13 amino acids. The CDR3 sequence: CASSPDRTYGYTF. The CDR3 DNA follows: TGTGCCAGCTCACCGGACAGGACCTATGGCTACACCTTC.

The rearrangement links TRBV6-5 to TRBJ1-5; tentatively, D is TRBD1 (5 bases). Trimming left V 11 bases short and J 7 bases short, with 18 bases between. Germline V gene lookup returns CDR1 MNHEY and CDR2 SVGAGI. This CDR3 is 13 amino acids long. The CDR3 bases are TGTGCCGCCCGTTCGGGGGTCGTACAGCCCCAGCATTTT. Its protein product is CAARSGVVQPQHF.

The V gene is TRBV2, the J gene TRBJ1-6, with 8 bases aligning to TRBD1. Germline trimming cut 7 bases from V and 6 bases from J; bases unmatched to any gene: 8. Germline V gene sequence: CDR1 SNHLY, CDR2 FYNNEI. This CDR3 spans 15 amino acids. The CDR3 spells CASTARQGINSPLHF. DNA for the CDR3: TGTGCCAGCACCGCCAGACAGGGGATTAATTCACCCCTCCACTTT.

The gene calls are TRBV10-1 and TRBJ2-4; D possibly corresponds to TRBD2 (6 bases). Germline CDR1 WNHNN, CDR2 SYGVQD (reference sequence). This CDR3 spans 14 amino acids. V lost 6 bases and J 6 bases, leaving 15 bases between the germline ends. The CDR3, as DNA: TGCGCCAGCAGCCCCGGGGGTAGCGGAAACATTCAGTACTTC. Translated: CASSPGGSGNIQYF.

This chain joins TRBV5-5 and TRBJ2-3; TRBD2 matches 7 bases. Losses at the gene ends were 5 bases for V and 0 bases for J; bases not matched to a gene: 9. This CDR3 has 16 amino acids. The germline gives CDR1 SGHKS, CDR2 YYEKEE (reference sequence). Here the CDR3 DNA reads TGTGCCAGCAGTTCTAGGACTAGACCTAGCACAGATACGCAGTATTTT. Translating gives CASSSRTRPSTDTQYF.

The CDR3 sequence: CAIRGQGEGTQYF. The DNA for the CDR3 is TGTGCCATCAGAGGACAGGGGGAGGGGACCCAGTACTTC. The chain joins TRBV10-3 to TRBJ2-5; 10 bases match TRBD1. Trimming at V came to 6 bases and at J to 7 bases, leaving 5 bases not matched to a gene. The CDR3 totals 13 residues. Per the germline V gene, CDR1 is ENHRY and CDR2 is SYGVKD.

This chain connects TRBV4-3 to TRBJ1-4, with D unclear. CDR3 length: 16 amino acids. The germline V and J ends were trimmed by 0 bases and 6 bases, with 14 bases remaining between them. Germline CDR1 and CDR2: LGHNA and YSLEER. The CDR3 region has the DNA TGCGCCAGCAGCCAAGATAGGAGGTCGTTAGATGAAAAACTGTTTTTT. Translated: CASSQDRRSLDEKLFF.

This CDR3 is CASSFTESSETQYF. The CDR3 DNA reads as TGTGCCAGCAGCTTTACAGAAAGCTCGGAGACCCAGTACTTC. This chain joins TRBV11-2 and TRBJ2-5; D unclear. The CDR3 loop spans 14 amino acids. V gave up 3 bases and J gave up 5 bases, with 13 bases separating them. Looked up from germline, CDR1 is SGHAT and CDR2 is FQNNGV. Combining the CDR3 with reference TRBV11-2 and TRBJ2-5 gives the whole variable domain EAGVAQSPRYKIIEKRQSVAFWCNPISGHATLYWYQQILGQGPKLLIQFQNNGVVDDSQLPKDRFSAERLKGVDSTLKIQPAKLEDSAVYLCASSFTESSETQYFGPGTRLLVL.

The chain uses TRBV5-1 and TRBJ2-5, with a weak D call TRBD1 (6 bases). This CDR3 has 12 residues. Trimming pared 4 bases from V and 5 bases from J, leaving 9 bases between. CDR1 SGHRS and CDR2 YFSETQ come from the germline V gene. DNA of the CDR3: TGCGCCAGCAGCCCAACAGGGGAGACCCAGTACTTC. Protein sequence: CASSPTGETQYF.

This clone is a singleton in its sample. The genes are TRBV19 and TRBJ2-3, with TRBD2 matching over 9 bases. The CDR3 is 18 amino acids. CDR1 and CDR2 (germline): LNHDA, SQIVND (reference sequence). After removal of 4 bases from V and 0 bases from J, the junction contained 11 bases not matched to a gene. In DNA, the CDR3 is TGTGCCAGTAGTACCCGTCGCGGGGGGGCGACTAGCACAGATACGCAGTATTTT. Its translation: CASSTRRGGATSTDTQYF.

J is TRBJ1-3 and V is TRBV19; D perhaps matches TRBD1 (5 bases). V lost 8 bases and J lost 0, with 11 bases in between. CDR1 and CDR2 (germline): LNHDA, SQIVND (reference sequence). CDR3 length equals 14 residues. CDR3 protein: CASWRGSSGNTIYF. The CDR3 nucleotides are TGTGCCAGTTGGCGGGGCAGCTCTGGAAACACCATATATTTT.

There are a few counts of this clone. The CDR3 bases are TGCGCCAGCAGCCCGACTAGCGGGGCCCACAATGAGCAGTTCTTC. Protein sequence: CASSPTSGAHNEQFF. The chain joins TRBV5-1 to TRBJ2-1, with 11 nucleotides matching TRBD2. Germline V gene data show CDR1 as SGHRS and CDR2 as YFSETQ. The trim removed 4 bases at V and 5 bases at J, leaving 5 bases unmatched. The CDR3 is 15 residues long.

V is TRBV2 and J is TRBJ1-4; perhaps TRBD1 as D (5 bases). With 7 bases removed from V and 0 bases from J, the gap between germline ends came to 12 bases. The CDR3 has 15 amino acids. From germline, CDR1 is SNHLY and CDR2 FYNNEI. The CDR3 DNA sequence: TGTGCCAGCACGGTCCAGGGTGCAACTAATGAAAAACTGTTTTTT. Amino acid sequence: CASTVQGATNEKLFF.

This clone was observed once. The chain has TRBV18 and TRBJ2-3; tentatively, D is TRBD1 (5 bases). Looked up from germline, CDR1 is KGHSH and CDR2 is LQKENI. Between the trimmed V and J ends, which lost 4 bases and 3 bases, there was a span of 8 bases. The CDR3 contains 13 residues. The DNA for the CDR3 is TGTGCCAGCTCACGCAGGGAAACAGATACGCAGTATTTT. Amino acids: CASSRRETDTQYF.

A word on this clone: One end of the junction varies from germline; a read error may be responsible. The V gene is TRBV10-3, the J gene TRBJ1-3, with TRBD1 identical over 7 bases. Per the germline V gene, CDR1 is ENHRY and CDR2 is SYGVKD. CDR3 length equals 15 residues. This chain's CDR3 is CAISGPGGKGSTIYF. DNA of the CDR3: TGTGCCATCAGTGGACCAGGGGGAAAGGGAAGCACCATATATTTT.

This clone was seen more than once but under ten times. The rearrangement joins TRBV4-2 to TRBJ2-2; D is possibly TRBD2 (5 bases). Germline assignment: CDR1 LGHNA and CDR2 YNFKEQ. The CDR3 has 14 residues. V lost 1 base and J lost 8, with 11 bases in between. CDR3 coding DNA: TGTGCCAGCAGCCAAGTCCGGACTCAGGGGGAGCTGTTTTTT. Its translation: CASSQVRTQGELFF.

CDR3 loop: CASSQDYPAPRRYGYTF. The CDR3 DNA reads as TGCGCCAGCAGCCAAGATTATCCCGCGCCCCGGAGGTATGGCTACACCTTC. The chain recombines TRBV4-3 with TRBJ1-2; unclear D gene. The germline CDR1 and CDR2 sequences are LGHNA and YSLEER. V dropped 0 bases and J dropped 5 bases, with 19 bases sitting between them. The CDR3 covers 17 residues.

The rearrangement links TRBV25-1 to TRBJ2-2, with D perhaps TRBD1 (6 bases). This CDR3 spans 16 amino acids. The germline V and J ends were trimmed by 3 bases and 4 bases, with 15 bases remaining between them. In germline, CDR1 is MGHDK, CDR2 SYGVNS. Here the CDR3 reads CASSDMYRAPTGELFF. CDR3 DNA sequence: TGTGCCAGCAGTGATATGTACAGGGCCCCCACCGGGGAGCTGTTTTTT.

V and J are TRBV15 and TRBJ2-5; 7 nucleotides agree with TRBD2. Per germline, CDR1 LNHNV and CDR2 YYDKDF (reference sequence). The CDR3 totals 14 residues. V lost 5 bases, J lost 4 bases, and 7 bases stayed unmatched. The CDR3 DNA sequence: TGTGCCACCAGCTCGCCGGGCGGGGGAGAGACCCAGTACTTC. This encodes CATSSPGGGETQYF.

The chain carries TRBV29-1 and TRBJ2-5; D not certain. This CDR3 has 12 residues. Trimming removed 4 bases at V and 2 bases at J, with 8 bases between. Germline CDR1 SQVTM, CDR2 ANQGSEA. CDR3 in amino acids: CSVGATQETQYF. CDR3 in DNA: TGCAGCGTTGGGGCCACACAAGAGACCCAGTACTTC.

V gene TRBV5-4 combines with J gene TRBJ2-1; TRBD2 matches at 10 bases. The germline V gene has CDR1 SGHNT and CDR2 YYREEE (reference sequence). The CDR3 extends over 15 amino acids. J was trimmed by 2 bases and V by 5 bases; bases with no gene match: 4. Written as DNA, the CDR3 is TGTGCCAGCAGGAGCAGCGGGGGGGCCTACAATGAGCAGTTCTTC. Amino acids: CASRSSGGAYNEQFF.

The chain has TRBV3-1 (or the pseudogene TRBV3-2) and TRBJ2-5, with D unclear. The germline V and J ends were trimmed by 4 bases and 5 bases, with 11 bases remaining between them. The CDR3 has 13 residues. Germline-derived CDR1 and CDR2 are LGHDT and YNNKEL (reference sequence). CDR3 DNA sequence: TGTGCCAGCAGCCCCGAGGCCGGGGAGACCCAGTACTTC. This codes for CASSPEAGETQYF.

The chain uses TRBV11-3 and TRBJ1-1; perhaps TRBD1 as D (6 bases). CDR1 and CDR2 (germline): SGHNT, YENEEA. The V end lost 0 bases, the J end lost 6 bases, and 8 bases lay between the germline ends. There are 13 residues in the CDR3. CDR3: CASSLEQGAEAFF. Here the CDR3 DNA reads TGTGCCAGCAGCTTAGAACAGGGTGCTGAAGCTTTCTTT.

The chain links TRBV11-2 to TRBJ2-1; maybe TRBD1 (6 bases). Trimming removed 5 bases from V and 4 bases from J, with 21 bases in between. The CDR3 is 17 residues long. The germline gives CDR1 SGHAT, CDR2 FQNNGV. In nucleotides, the CDR3 is TGTGCCAGCAGCCCCAGGGGCACGGACGTCCTTTACAATGAGCAGTTCTTC. Translated: CASSPRGTDVLYNEQFF.

On this clone: Additional DNA sequences in this sample encode the identical CDR3. The genes are TRBV9 and TRBJ1-3; D is ambiguous. The CDR3 is 15 residues long. In germline, CDR1 is SGDLS, CDR2 YYNGEE. Trimming shortened V by 0 bases and J by 1 base, and 8 bases separated the two germline ends. The CDR3 sequence: CASSVGSGSGNTIYF. The CDR3, as DNA: TGTGCCAGCAGCGTAGGGTCGGGTTCTGGAAACACCATATATTTT.